This T cell receptor (beta chain) was sequenced in a study of cytotoxic CD8 clonotypes in ibrutinib-treated CLL. Germline V lookup: CDR1 SGHRS, CDR2 YFSETQ. CDR3 size: 15 residues. V shed 0 bases and J shed 3 bases, with 10 bases lying between them. This clone was found a few times. Its target is unknown. Sequenced by immunoSEQ multiplex PCR; TCRdb stores in-frame clones only, minus some. The profile shows approximately 350,000 clones, around 66% of them singletons. Study results and limitations: Sustained-remission and progressing patients diverged in sampling times.

This sequence originates from a human donor with chronic lymphocytic leukemia. The material was PBMCs, obtained after 36 months of ibrutinib treatment. The V call is TRBV5-1, the J call TRBJ1-5; no clear D gene. The CDR3 DNA sequence: TGCGCCAGCAGCTTGGGAGGGATCAACAATCAGCCCCAGCATTTT. Residues: CASSLGGINNQPQHF.